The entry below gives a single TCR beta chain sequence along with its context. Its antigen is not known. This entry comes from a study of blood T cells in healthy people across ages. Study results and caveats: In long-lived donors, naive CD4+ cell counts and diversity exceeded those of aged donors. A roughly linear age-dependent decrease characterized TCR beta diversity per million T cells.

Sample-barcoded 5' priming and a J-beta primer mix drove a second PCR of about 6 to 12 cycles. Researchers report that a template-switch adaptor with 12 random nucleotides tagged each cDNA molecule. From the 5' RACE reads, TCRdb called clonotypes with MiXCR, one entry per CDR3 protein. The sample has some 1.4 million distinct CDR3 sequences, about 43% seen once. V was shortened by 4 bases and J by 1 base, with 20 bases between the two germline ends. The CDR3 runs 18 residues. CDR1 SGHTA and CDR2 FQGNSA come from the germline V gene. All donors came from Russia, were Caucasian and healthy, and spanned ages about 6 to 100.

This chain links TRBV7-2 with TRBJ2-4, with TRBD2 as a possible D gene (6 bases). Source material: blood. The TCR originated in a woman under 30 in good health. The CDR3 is CASSSAAAEGPAKNIQYF. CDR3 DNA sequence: TGTGCCAGCAGCTCGGCGGCAGCGGAGGGGCCTGCCAAAAACATTCAGTACTTC.